Following are 30 T cell receptor beta chains from one sample sequenced in a study of HIV-infected patients and healthy controls. TCRdb itself ran the 5' RACE reads through MiXCR, one entry per CDR3 protein. The sample lists more than 60,000 distinct CDR3 sequences; around 21% were seen once. The sequenced sample was CD4+ T cells from blood. These receptors were taken from a human donor in good health.

The sample holds a few counts of this clonotype. V is TRBV10-3 and J is TRBJ1-1; D gene uncertain. Trimming took 2 bases from V and 2 from J, leaving 12 bases between them. The V gene's germline CDR1 is ENHRY and CDR2 SYGVKD. CDR3 length: 15 residues. Here the CDR3 DNA reads TGTGCCATCAGTGAGGCCGGGCGACCAAACACTGAAGCTTTCTTT. Its protein product is CAISEAGRPNTEAFF.

The rearrangement uses TRBV19 and TRBJ2-6; 7 nucleotides match TRBD1. Germline trimming cut 5 bases from V and 0 bases from J; bases unmatched to any gene: 4. The CDR3 contains 16 residues. Germline values: CDR1 LNHDA, CDR2 SQIVND (reference sequence). CDR3 DNA: TGTGCCAGTAGTCCGGGACAGAGCTCTGGGGCCAACGTCCTGACTTTC. Translation gives CASSPGQSSGANVLTF.

This clonotype was seen ten or more times. The chain joins TRBV20-1 to TRBJ1-5; D is undetermined. This CDR3 is built from 13 residues. The V end lost 0 bases, the J end lost 5 bases, and 8 bases lay between the germline ends. CDR1 is DFQATT, CDR2 SNEGSKA, per germline (reference sequence). Written as DNA, the CDR3 is TGCAGTGCTAGAGAGACGGCTGATCAGCCCCAGCATTTT. Its protein product is CSARETADQPQHF.

This clonotype was counted a few times. This chain connects TRBV29-1 to TRBJ2-2, with 13 bases that match TRBD2. In germline, CDR1 is SQVTM, CDR2 ANQGSEA. The trim removed 6 bases at V and 4 bases at J, leaving 2 bases unmatched. The CDR3 covers 14 residues. DNA for the CDR3: TGCAGCGTGACTAGCGGGGGGATCACCGGGGAGCTGTTTTTT. Amino acids: CSVTSGGITGELFF.

Worth noting for this clonotype: A read error is possible here, since a much larger clone lies one base away. The chain couples TRBV12-3 or TRBV12-4 to TRBJ2-7, with D tentatively TRBD1 (5 bases). Between the trimmed V and J ends, which lost 2 bases and 5 bases, there was a span of 13 bases. The length of the CDR3 is 14 residues. The DNA of the CDR3 is TGTGCCAGCAGTTTATTCGTCAGGGCCCACGAGCAGTACTTC. Its protein product is CASSLFVRAHEQYF.

This clonotype has just one count. This chain uses TRBV5-4 with TRBJ2-6; 11 bases are a match to TRBD1. J lost 3 bases, V lost 7 bases, and 9 bases had no gene match. This CDR3 has 17 residues. Germline V gives CDR1 SGHNT, CDR2 YYREEE (reference sequence). CDR3 sequence (DNA): TGTGCCAGCCGACCCGGGACAGGGGGTCGTGGGGCCAACGTCCTGACTTTC. Translating gives CASRPGTGGRGANVLTF.

The chain employs TRBV5-1 and TRBJ2-7; 8 bases are a match to TRBD2. Losses at the gene ends were 0 bases for V and 3 bases for J; bases not matched to a gene: 5. The germline CDR1 and CDR2 sequences are SGHRS and YFSETQ. The CDR3 is 15 amino acids. The CDR3 DNA follows: TGCGCCAGCAGCTTGGACGGGAGGGGGAACTACGAGCAGTACTTC. Translation gives CASSLDGRGNYEQYF.

The sample holds many counts of this clonotype. The rearrangement joins TRBV4-1 to TRBJ1-2; a possible D gene is TRBD1 (5 bases). In germline, CDR1 is MGHRA, CDR2 YSYEKL. The CDR3 is 15 amino acids. Deletions cut 0 bases from V and 2 bases from J, with 10 bases between. The CDR3 loop reads CASSQDSSGNYGYTF. In nucleotides, the CDR3 is TGCGCCAGCAGCCAAGATAGCTCAGGGAACTATGGCTACACCTTC.

The table lists this clonotype with many counts. The chain is built from TRBV5-1 and TRBJ2-2; tentatively, D is TRBD1 (6 bases). The CDR3 covers 15 residues. V shed 4 bases and J shed 4 bases, with 14 bases lying between them. The germline V gene has CDR1 SGHRS and CDR2 YFSETQ. In DNA form, the CDR3 reads TGCGCCAGCAGCACGGGACACGCGGCCACCGGGGAGCTGTTTTTT. It encodes CASSTGHAATGELFF.

This sequence joins TRBV6-6 and TRBJ1-2; maybe TRBD1 (6 bases). Trimming pared 0 bases from V and 4 bases from J, leaving 12 bases between. Germline V lookup: CDR1 MNHNY, CDR2 SVGAGI (reference sequence). This CDR3 region has 15 residues. The CDR3 DNA is TGTGCCAGCAGTTACTCGACAGGCACCAGCTATGGCTACACCTTC. This encodes CASSYSTGTSYGYTF.

This clonotype was detected only a few times. This sequence joins TRBV6-5 and TRBJ2-3, with 13 nucleotides matching TRBD2. Looked up from germline, CDR1 is MNHEY and CDR2 is SVGAGI. This CDR3 has 15 residues. V lost 6 bases to trimming and J lost 4 bases; unmatched junction nucleotides: 4. The CDR3 loop is CASRLAGGPADTQYF. In DNA form, the CDR3 reads TGTGCCAGCAGACTAGCGGGAGGGCCCGCAGATACGCAGTATTTT.

The chain carries TRBV2 and TRBJ1-2; TRBD1 matches at 8 bases. CDR1 is SNHLY and CDR2 is FYNNEI in the germline V gene. This CDR3 is 15 amino acids long. V gave up 6 bases and J gave up 3 bases; unmatched junction bases: 9. CDR3 residues: CASRALGQADYGYTF. For the CDR3, the DNA is TGTGCCAGCAGAGCATTGGGACAGGCCGACTATGGCTACACCTTC.

This clonotype appeared many times. J is TRBJ1-2 and V is TRBV24-1; D gene ambiguous. Germline CDR1 reads KGHDR; CDR2 reads SFDVKD. The CDR3 runs 14 residues. V was trimmed by 6 bases and J by 1 base, leaving 11 bases between them. The CDR3 loop reads CATSRASVNYGYTF. Here the CDR3 DNA reads TGTGCCACCAGTAGGGCCTCAGTTAACTATGGCTACACCTTC.

The table lists this clonotype with a few counts. This rearrangement joins TRBV4-1 to TRBJ2-5; D is unresolved. Germline-derived CDR1 and CDR2 are MGHRA and YSYEKL. The V end was cut by 1 base, the J end by 3 bases, with 15 bases between. The length of the CDR3 is 16 residues. The CDR3 region has the DNA TGCGCCAGCAGCCAAGCCCCGGACGTGGGGAAAGAGACCCAGTACTTC. Amino acids: CASSQAPDVGKETQYF.

This clonotype has a count of ten or more. The rearrangement links TRBV29-1 to TRBJ1-1; the match to TRBD1 covers 8 bases. CDR1 and CDR2 from the germline V gene are SQVTM and ANQGSEA. The J segment lost 1 base and the V segment lost 2 bases, leaving 3 bases of the junction unmatched. The CDR3 sequence is 14 residues long. The DNA for the CDR3 is TGCAGCGTTGAATCCGACAGGGGGAACACTGAAGCTTTCTTT. Residues: CSVESDRGNTEAFF.

This clonotype was counted between two and nine times. The chain couples TRBV7-2 to TRBJ2-7; D perhaps matches TRBD1 (5 bases). This CDR3 is built from 12 residues. CDR1 SGHTA and CDR2 FQGNSA come from the germline V gene. The V and J ends lost 5 bases and 3 bases respectively, with 8 bases between them. The CDR3 coding sequence is TGTGCCAGCAGCCACGACAGCTACGAGCAGTACTTC. This codes for CASSHDSYEQYF.

This clonotype has only a few counts. The genes are TRBV19 and TRBJ2-5, with D possibly matching TRBD1 (5 bases). Per the germline V gene, CDR1 is LNHDA and CDR2 is SQIVND (reference sequence). Trimming pared 3 bases from V and 1 base from J, leaving 6 bases between. This CDR3 contains 13 residues. CDR3: CASSIRVQETQYF. The CDR3, as DNA: TGTGCCAGTAGTATCAGGGTCCAAGAGACCCAGTACTTC.

At least ten counts were recorded for this clonotype. The V and J genes are TRBV12-3 or TRBV12-4 and TRBJ1-4; D is ambiguous. The CDR3 spans 14 residues. V lost 2 bases and J lost 0, with 4 bases in between. CDR3 amino acids: CASSLTTTNEKLFF. The DNA for the CDR3 is TGTGCCAGCAGTTTAACAACAACTAATGAAAAACTGTTTTTT.

CDR3 sequence reads: CAIAGDFGSREQYF. For the CDR3, the DNA is TGTGCCATCGCGGGAGATTTCGGGTCTCGGGAGCAGTACTTC. The genes are TRBV10-3 and TRBJ2-7; 7 nucleotides match TRBD2. The CDR3 extends over 14 amino acids. Germline loops: CDR1 ENHRY, CDR2 SYGVKD. V was clipped by 8 bases and J by 7 bases; unmatched bases: 14.

This clonotype was observed a handful of times. The chain links TRBV2 to TRBJ2-5; 10 bases map to TRBD2. V was pared by 5 bases and J by 2 bases, with 5 bases of the junction left unmatched. CDR1 SNHLY and CDR2 FYNNEI come from the germline V gene. The CDR3 runs to 15 residues. The CDR3 DNA follows: TGTGCCAGCAGTCCACTAGCGGGGACACAAGAGACCCAGTACTTC. Its translation: CASSPLAGTQETQYF. The variable domain in full, with the rest retrieved from reference TRBV2 and TRBJ2-5, is EPEVTQTPSHQVTQMGQEVILRCVPISNHLYFYWYRQILGQKVEFLVSFYNNEISEKSEIFDDQFSVERPDGSNFTLKIRSTKLEDSAMYFCASSPLAGTQETQYFGPGTRLLVL.

This clonotype occurred a few times. This chain uses TRBV4-3 with TRBJ1-2, with a possible D match to TRBD1 (6 bases). Deletions cut 3 bases from V and 3 bases from J, with 14 bases between. Germline values: CDR1 LGHNA, CDR2 YSLEER. The length of the CDR3 is 15 residues. CDR3 in DNA: TGCGCCAGCAGCCAGGGGGGCCAGGGCTACTATGGCTACACCTTC. It encodes CASSQGGQGYYGYTF.

This clonotype came up a few times. This rearrangement joins TRBV29-1 to TRBJ2-7, with 10 nucleotides matching TRBD1. Trimming took 5 bases from V and 6 from J; bases not matched to a gene: 7. CDR3 length: 13 residues. CDR1 is SQVTM, CDR2 ANQGSEA, per germline. The CDR3 protein is CSVTPWTGGEQYF. In nucleotides, the CDR3 is TGCAGCGTTACTCCATGGACAGGGGGCGAGCAGTACTTC.

V gene TRBV18 combines with J gene TRBJ1-6, with D unclear. Germline CDR1 and CDR2: KGHSH and LQKENI. CDR3 length equals 13 residues. V gave up 6 bases and J gave up 7 bases, with 10 bases separating them. As DNA, the CDR3 is TGTGCCAGCTCTCCGGGGTCCAATTCACCCCTCCACTTT. Translation: CASSPGSNSPLHF. Full variable domain (missing parts from reference TRBV18 and TRBJ1-6): NAGVMQNPRHLVRRRGQEARLRCSPMKGHSHVYWYRQLPEEGLKFMVYLQKENIIDESGMPKERFSAEFPKEGPSILRIQQVVRGDSAAYFCASSPGSNSPLHFGNGTRLTVT.

This clonotype was seen only once. The chain employs TRBV21-1 and TRBJ2-3; TRBD1, the table's D call, lacks a check against the DNA. TRBV21-1 is deemed a pseudogene. This CDR3 is 18 amino acids long. CDR3 amino acids: CASSGPELWGRNTDTQYF. CDR3 sequence (DNA): TGTGCCAGCAGCGGACCCGAGCTGTGGGGGCGAAACACAGATACGCAGTATTTT.

This rearrangement joins TRBV9 to TRBJ2-5; no clear D gene. The CDR3 is 15 residues long. V lost 0 bases, J lost 0 bases, and 9 bases lay in between. Germline-derived CDR1 and CDR2 are SGDLS and YYNGEE. The DNA of the CDR3 is TGTGCCAGCAGCGTAGCTCCGACAAACCAAGAGACCCAGTACTTC. Encoded protein: CASSVAPTNQETQYF.

In its sample, this clonotype was seen many times. The rearrangement uses TRBV3-1 and TRBJ1-6; 7 nucleotides agree with TRBD1. Germline CDR1 LGHDT, CDR2 YNNKEL (reference sequence). The CDR3 extends over 17 amino acids. Trimming removed 0 bases from V and 2 bases from J; junction bases left unmatched: 4. The chain's CDR3 is CASSQEARGTYNSPLHF. DNA of the CDR3: TGTGCCAGCAGCCAAGAGGCCAGGGGGACCTATAATTCACCCCTCCACTTT.

This clonotype was counted at least ten times. This rearrangement joins TRBV12-3 or TRBV12-4 to TRBJ2-3, with 11 positions matching TRBD2. V shed 8 bases, J shed 5 bases, and the junction held 9 bases outside the gene matches. The CDR3 spans 15 residues. The CDR3 DNA reads as TGTGCCAGCGGGGGACTAGCGGAGCGGGGAGATACGCAGTATTTT. It is translated as CASGGLAERGDTQYF.

This clonotype was counted between two and nine times. The chain couples TRBV4-1 to TRBJ1-6; TRBD1 agrees at 12 bases. CDR1 is MGHRA and CDR2 is YSYEKL in the germline V gene. The length of the CDR3 is 17 residues. V lost 0 bases, J lost 6 bases, and 3 bases stayed unmatched. In DNA form, the CDR3 reads TGCGCCAGCAGCCAAGACGGGACAGGGGGCTTTAATTCACCCCTCCACTTT. Translation gives CASSQDGTGGFNSPLHF.

The chain uses TRBV20-1 and TRBJ1-6; tentatively, D is TRBD1 (6 bases). Germline V gives CDR1 DFQATT, CDR2 SNEGSKA (reference sequence). Trimming left V 5 bases short and J 6 bases short, with 17 bases between. This CDR3 spans 15 amino acids. CDR3 nucleotide sequence: TGCAGTGCTGGACCTATGGGGGCCCTTAATTCACCCCTCCACTTT. It encodes CSAGPMGALNSPLHF.

The rearrangement joins TRBV5-1 to TRBJ1-1; D is perhaps TRBD1 (5 bases). This CDR3 comprises 14 residues. Trimming stripped 3 bases from V and 0 bases from J, with 9 bases between. Germline V gene data show CDR1 as SGHRS and CDR2 as YFSETQ. CDR3 DNA: TGCGCCAGCAGCTCGGACACATTGAACACTGAAGCTTTCTTT. Its protein product is CASSSDTLNTEAFF.